The present T cell receptor (beta chain) was sequenced within a study of T cells in Graves' hyperthyroidism and ophthalmopathy. Regarding the study as a whole: The model identified upcoming ophthalmopathy a median roughly 6 months ahead of onset. Through a model of 13 V-J features, ophthalmopathy was separated from stable hyperthyroidism.

The count of this clonotype is one. What it binds is not known. V was pared by 4 bases and J by 0 bases, with 10 bases between. Germline values: CDR1 LGHDT, CDR2 YNNKEL (reference sequence). The CDR3 contains 15 residues. Patients counted as stable if ophthalmopathy did not develop within 18 months. Diagnosis rested on symptoms, serum thyroxine and TRAb, thyroid ultrasound, and orbital computed tomography. RNA transcripts provided the source from which TCR beta CDR3 regions were amplified. A set of HTBI primers served as the primers for a first-round RT-PCR of the TCR CDR3. Each CDR3 protein is one row after TCRdb ran MiXCR on the multiplex PCR reads. The table lists approximately 610,000 distinct CDR3 sequences, over 15% of them singletons.

The rearrangement uses TRBV3-1 and TRBJ2-4; D is ambiguous. The clonotype comes from a woman younger than 30 with Graves' hyperthyroidism. Sequenced material: blood. CDR3 residues: CASSRGSLAKNIQYF. The CDR3 DNA reads TGTGCCAGCAGCCGGGGAAGTTTAGCCAAAAACATTCAGTACTTC.